The source of this T cell receptor (beta chain) is a study of CD8 T cell repertoires and HIV-1 epitope variants. As regards this clone: The target antigen is unknown.

The method was immunoSEQ multiplex PCR; TCRdb's version includes in-frame clones alone and lacks a portion of them. The sample yields 6,000 to 9,000 clones, around three fifths seen once. The CDR3 runs 17 residues. Trimming took off 5 bases at V and 0 bases at J, with 18 bases between the two ends. CDR1 LNHDA and CDR2 SQIVND come from the germline V gene (reference sequence). This sequence was found in a male donor with HIV. This chain joins TRBV19 and TRBJ2-3; D possibly corresponds to TRBD2 (7 bases). What was sequenced was cultured CD8+ T cells derived from PBMCs. This CDR3 is CASSWGGFLSSTDTQYF. The CDR3 nucleotides are TGTGCCAGTAGTTGGGGGGGCTTCCTCTCTAGCACAGATACGCAGTATTTT.